This T cell receptor beta chain was sequenced for a study of cytomegalovirus exposure and HLA in healthy donors. Study context: Findings of an earlier analysis included roughly 120 million unique TCR beta sequences from 180 million or so T cells.

Trimming removed 3 bases from V and 6 bases from J; junction bases left unmatched: 9. Germline lookup yields CDR1 SGHTA and CDR2 FQGNSA. The CDR3 extends over 16 amino acids. The PCR contained 60 Vbeta and 13 Jbeta primers. This table comes from immunoSEQ multiplex PCR, and its TCRdb copy is limited to in-frame clones, with some not included. Of some 110,000 clones detected, approximately 70% appear once; the ten largest clones hold about 0.84%. This receptor was identified in a boy between 10 and 17 years old in good health and CMV-seronegative. The V call is TRBV7-2, the J call TRBJ2-3; 10 bases align to TRBD1. The sequenced sample was PBMCs. The CDR3 spells CASSLRPGQGRDTQYF. The CDR3 region has the DNA TGTGCCAGCAGCTTGAGACCGGGACAGGGGCGCGATACGCAGTATTTT.